This TCR beta chain was sequenced for a study of T cell repertoires in cytomegalovirus infection. This CDR3 spans 15 amino acids. Germline V CDR1 and CDR2: MGHRA, YSYEKL. V shed 1 base and J shed 7 bases, with 14 bases lying between them. MiXCR, applied by TCRdb to the reads, yields one record per CDR3 protein. This sample carries hundreds of thousands of distinct CDR3 sequences, 30% to 40% of them seen once, and the ten largest clones take around an eighth. Worth noting for this clonotype: Antigen specificity is unknown.

V is TRBV4-1 and J is TRBJ1-5, with D possibly being TRBD1 (5 bases). Sample: cultured CD8+ T cells from PBMCs, taken from culture after CMV antigen stimulation. The clonotype originates from a human donor in good health (CMV status not recorded). Some clones in this sample may be carry-over from other donors' samples. The chain's CDR3 is CASSQGAGSGQPQHF. The CDR3, as DNA: TGCGCCAGCAGCCAAGGGGCAGGGAGCGGACAGCCCCAGCATTTT.